This T cell receptor beta chain was recovered during a study of Ad26.COV2.S vaccination and SARS-CoV-2 variants. About the study: Once or twice, 56 days apart, Ad26.COV2.S was delivered intramuscularly.

In the case of this clone: No antigen is known for it.

Stated treatment: roughly 20 received Ad26.COV2.S at low or high dose, single or two shots; about five received placebo; per-sample allocation not given. Sampling occurred on day 63 after the first vaccine or placebo injection. An adult of 18-55 years in Boston served as donor. An Ad26 vector carrying the Wuhan-strain SARS-CoV-2 spike served as the vaccine. Assay: immunoSEQ multiplex PCR; the TCRdb copy retains only in-frame clones and omits some. The sample yields 450,000 to 550,000 clones, 89% seen once. Study conclusions and caveats: Substantial response breadth was reportedly seen for spike-specific CD8+ and CD4+ T cells after vaccination.

There are 15 residues in the CDR3. V lost 1 base and J lost 8, with 17 bases in between. CDR1 is SGHTA and CDR2 is FQGNSA in the germline V gene. Sequencing used peripheral blood, obtained in a trial of Ad26.COV2.S vaccine versus placebo. V is TRBV7-2 and J is TRBJ1-2, with D possibly matching TRBD1 (6 bases). This TCR was sampled from a person between 18 and 65 years old who received the Ad26.COV2.S COVID-19 vaccine or a placebo. The CDR3 sequence is CASSLVRRGGSGYTF. The CDR3 coding sequence is TGTGCCAGCAGCTTAGTACGGAGGGGGGGTAGCGGCTACACCTTC.